The 10 T cell receptor beta chains below come from one sample, sequenced in a study of identical twins. TCRdb independently ran MiXCR on the 5' RACE reads; one entry per CDR3 protein. Of fewer than 800,000 distinct CDR3 sequences listed, around 7.5% are singletons. The data also belong to a second study, concerning yellow fever vaccine responses in identical twins.

The sequencing input was PBMCs. The source is a woman between 18 and 29 years old in good health.

The CDR3 DNA follows: TGTGCCAGCAGCGTAGGGTCCAGCCCAAATCAGCCCCAGCATTTT. Translating it yields CASSVGSSPNQPQHF. V gene TRBV9 combines with J gene TRBJ1-5; no clear D. The CDR3 loop spans 15 amino acids. V was clipped by 0 bases and J by 4 bases, with 11 bases between them. Germline V CDR1 and CDR2: SGDLS, YYNGEE.

The chain couples TRBV3-1 to TRBJ2-2, with a weak D call TRBD2 (7 bases). Germline CDR1 and CDR2: LGHDT and YNNKEL (reference sequence). Trimming removed 11 bases from V and 6 bases from J, with 34 bases in between. This CDR3 is 19 amino acids long. This chain's CDR3 is CACCPEGGILYGAAGELFF. The CDR3 DNA follows: TGTGCCTGCTGTCCCGAGGGGGGGATTTTGTACGGGGCCGCCGGGGAGCTGTTTTTT.

V gene TRBV5-1 combines with J gene TRBJ2-3, with 7 nucleotides matching TRBD1. V gave up 2 bases and J gave up 4 bases; unmatched junction bases: 7. Germline V CDR1 and CDR2: SGHRS, YFSETQ. This CDR3 contains 15 residues. The CDR3 region is CASSFLWTGPDTQYF. The DNA for the CDR3 is TGCGCCAGCAGCTTTTTGTGGACAGGCCCAGATACGCAGTATTTT.

This clonotype was seen ten or more times. V usage is TRBV29-1 and J usage is TRBJ2-3; D not certain. In germline, CDR1 is SQVTM, CDR2 ANQGSEA. Deletions cut 3 bases from V and 2 bases from J, with 6 bases between. The CDR3 runs 12 residues. CDR3 in amino acids: CSVEQSTDTQYF. The CDR3 nucleotides read TGCAGCGTTGAGCAATCCACAGATACGCAGTATTTT.

The chain employs TRBV29-1 and TRBJ2-1; D tentatively reads TRBD1 or TRBD2 (5 bases each). V was trimmed by 6 bases and J by 13 bases, leaving 22 bases between them. The CDR3 consists of 13 residues. Germline V lookup: CDR1 SQVTM, CDR2 ANQGSEA. The CDR3 DNA follows: TGCAGCGTAAAAATACAAAGGGACCTCAGCCAGTTCTTC. This translates into CSVKIQRDLSQFF.

The chain employs TRBV19 and TRBJ1-6, with 7 bases that match TRBD1. Germline-derived CDR1 and CDR2 are LNHDA and SQIVND (reference sequence). V lost 4 bases and J lost 6; bases outside the gene matches: 3. The CDR3 extends over 14 amino acids. The CDR3 nucleotides read TGTGCCAGTAGTACGACAGGGTTTAATTCACCCCTCCACTTT. As protein: CASSTTGFNSPLHF.

CDR3 sequence (DNA): TGCGCCAGCAGCTTGACGGTTGGGCAGGGGAACACTGAAGCTTTCTTT. Translation: CASSLTVGQGNTEAFF. This chain connects TRBV5-1 to TRBJ1-1; D may be TRBD1 (5 bases). Trimming stripped 1 base from V and 1 base from J, with 14 bases between. CDR3 length: 16 amino acids. CDR1 and CDR2 (germline): SGHRS, YFSETQ. The complete variable domain, with remaining parts taken from reference TRBV5-1 and TRBJ1-1, reads KAGVTQTPRYLIKTRGQQVTLSCSPISGHRSVSWYQQTPGQGLQFLFEYFSETQRNKGNFPGRFSGRQFSNSRSEMNVSTLELGDSALYLCASSLTVGQGNTEAFFGQGTRLTVV.

V usage is TRBV28 and J usage is TRBJ2-2; 8 bases map to TRBD1. CDR1 and CDR2 (germline): MDHEN, SYDVKM. The CDR3 has 17 amino acids. Trimming cost V 6 bases and J 1 base; bases outside gene matches: 10. CDR3 nucleotide sequence: TGTGCCAGCAGGACGCCCGGAGACAGGGGGAACACCGGGGAGCTGTTTTTT. Protein: CASRTPGDRGNTGELFF. Full variable domain (outside the CDR3, taken from reference TRBV28 and TRBJ2-2): DVKVTQSSRYLVKRTGEKVFLECVQDMDHENMFWYRQDPGLGLRLIYFSYDVKMKEKGDIPEGYSVSREKKERFSLILESASTNQTSMYLCASRTPGDRGNTGELFFGEGSRLTVL.

This clonotype was counted many times. CDR3 residues: CASSLDGLNYEQYV. The CDR3 DNA reads as TGTGCCAGCAGCTTAGACGGCCTTAACTACGAGCAGTACGTC. The chain is built from TRBV11-2 and TRBJ2-7; D is ambiguous. The CDR3 runs to 14 residues. CDR1 is SGHAT and CDR2 is FQNNGV in the germline V gene. V lost 0 bases and J lost 3, with 9 bases in between.

This chain connects TRBV11-2 to TRBJ1-5, with D unclear. V was shortened by 4 bases and J by 0 bases, with 7 bases between the two germline ends. This CDR3 has 14 amino acids. From germline, CDR1 is SGHAT and CDR2 FQNNGV. The CDR3 nucleotides read TGTGCCAGCAGCTCTGATCCTAGCAATCAGCCCCAGCATTTT. This gives the protein CASSSDPSNQPQHF.